The 9 T cell receptor beta chains listed next were all sequenced from one sample in a study of blood T cell repertoires in COVID-19. Profiling relied on immunoSEQ multiplex PCR, and the TCRdb table lists in-frame clones only, not all of them. The table lists approximately 250,000 clones, roughly 85% of them singletons. The sample taken for sequencing was PBMCs or T cells enriched from blood (not recorded which). The receptors stem from a woman aged 45-65 years with acute COVID-19.

This chain links TRBV5-5 with TRBJ2-2, with 12 bases matching TRBD2. The CDR3 sequence is 17 residues long. Losses at the gene ends were 4 bases for V and 6 bases for J; bases not matched to a gene: 10. CDR1 is SGHKS and CDR2 is YYEKEE in the germline V gene (reference sequence). The CDR3 here is CASSPALAGGLAGELFF. CDR3 nucleotides: TGTGCCAGCAGCCCGGCGCTAGCGGGGGGGCTGGCCGGGGAGCTGTTTTTT. The entire variable domain, with the rest obtained from reference TRBV5-5 and TRBJ2-2, is as follows: DAGVTQSPTHLIKTRGQQVTLRCSPISGHKSVSWYQQVLGQGPQFIFQYYEKEERGRGNFPDRFSARQFPNYSSELNVNALLLGDSALYLCASSPALAGGLAGELFFGEGSRLTVL.

The chain recombines TRBV5-1 with TRBJ2-1, with TRBD2 matching over 7 bases. With 0 bases clipped from V and 8 bases from J, the junction kept 11 bases outside the gene matches. The CDR3 spans 16 residues. Germline CDR1 and CDR2: SGHRS and YFSETQ. CDR3 loop: CASSLAPGRVLYEQFF. The CDR3 DNA is TGCGCCAGCAGCTTGGCCCCGGGGAGGGTGTTATATGAGCAGTTCTTC.

This chain joins TRBV6-5 and TRBJ1-6; 7 bases are shared with TRBD1. The V and J ends lost 7 bases and 6 bases, in that order; junction bases with no gene match: 9. CDR1 is MNHEY and CDR2 is SVGAGI in the germline V gene. There are 15 residues in the CDR3. The chain's CDR3 is CASMYRGSSNSPLHF. CDR3 coding DNA: TGTGCCAGCATGTACAGGGGTAGTTCTAATTCACCCCTCCACTTT.

This chain links TRBV7-9 with TRBJ2-1, with a possible D match to TRBD1 (6 bases). The germline CDR1 and CDR2 sequences are SEHNR and FQNEAQ (reference sequence). The CDR3 is made up of 16 amino acids. V was trimmed by 5 bases and J by 2 bases, leaving 16 bases between them. In nucleotides, the CDR3 is TGTGCCAGCAGCCTACAGGGCCAATCAACCTACAATGAGCAGTTCTTC. Encoded protein: CASSLQGQSTYNEQFF.

The chain combines TRBV7-2 with TRBJ2-1; possible D gene TRBD1, 6 bases. The CDR3 is made up of 15 amino acids. Germline loops: CDR1 SGHTA, CDR2 FQGNSA. V was pared by 5 bases and J by 0 bases, with 11 bases between. CDR3 sequence reads: CASSQGRNSYNEQFF. The CDR3 DNA sequence: TGTGCCAGCAGCCAGGGGAGAAACTCCTACAATGAGCAGTTCTTC. The entire variable domain, with the rest obtained from reference TRBV7-2 and TRBJ2-1, is as follows: GAGVSQSPSNKVTEKGKDVELRCDPISGHTALYWYRQSLGQGLEFLIYFQGNSAPDKSGLPSDRFSAERTGGSVSTLTIQRTQQEDSAVYLCASSQGRNSYNEQFFGPGTRLTVL.

This chain links TRBV25-1 with TRBJ1-1; TRBD1 agrees at 7 bases. The CDR3 has 13 amino acids. V trimming: 4 bases; J trimming: 4 bases; junction bases outside the gene matches: 3. Germline V CDR1 and CDR2: MGHDK, SYGVNS. CDR3 sequence reads: CASSVSGGTEAFF. The CDR3 DNA reads as TGTGCCAGCAGTGTATCAGGGGGCACTGAAGCTTTCTTT.

The rearrangement uses TRBV18 and TRBJ1-2; tentatively, D is TRBD1 (6 bases). The CDR3 extends over 16 amino acids. Germline CDR1 reads KGHSH; CDR2 reads LQKENI. The V gene lost 2 bases and the J gene lost 13 bases, with 26 bases spanning the gap. CDR3 region: CASSPVQASRDIVRTF. CDR3 in DNA: TGTGCCAGCTCACCAGTTCAGGCCTCCCGGGACATTGTTCGCACCTTC. Using reference TRBV18 and TRBJ1-2 for the parts outside the CDR3, the full variable domain is NAGVMQNPRHLVRRRGQEARLRCSPMKGHSHVYWYRQLPEEGLKFMVYLQKENIIDESGMPKERFSAEFPKEGPSILRIQQVVRGDSAAYFCASSPVQASRDIVRTFGSGTRLTVV.

The gene calls are TRBV7-2 and TRBJ1-6, with D unresolved. Germline V gene data show CDR1 as SGHTA and CDR2 as FQGNSA. This CDR3 has 14 residues. V was clipped by 0 bases and J by 7 bases, with 7 bases between them. CDR3 DNA: TGTGCCAGCAGCTTAGCCCCTTCCAATTCACCCCTCCACTTT. Residues: CASSLAPSNSPLHF.

The genes are TRBV9 and TRBJ2-7; a possible D gene is TRBD1 (5 bases). V was shortened by 4 bases and J by 6 bases, with 11 bases between the two germline ends. The CDR3 contains 12 residues. CDR1 SGDLS and CDR2 YYNGEE come from the germline V gene. CDR3 protein: CASSPQGGEQYF. The CDR3, as DNA: TGTGCCAGCAGCCCCCAGGGCGGCGAGCAGTACTTC.